What follows are 27 T cell receptor beta chains derived from one specimen sequenced in a study of blood T cell repertoires in COVID-19. Repertoires were generated with immunoSEQ multiplex PCR, while TCRdb's copy carries only in-frame clones and drops some. The sample includes around 180,000 clones, more than 75% seen only once; the top ten take around a sixth. Sequencing was carried out using peripheral blood. Source of these receptors: a person aged 65 to 85 with COVID-19, enrolled during active disease.

This chain joins TRBV11-2 and TRBJ1-1; 8 nucleotides line up with TRBD1. The CDR3 sequence is 18 residues long. V dropped 1 base and J dropped 0; count of bases not matched to a gene: 10. The germline V gene encodes CDR1 SGHAT and CDR2 FQNNGV. The CDR3 DNA follows: TGTGCCAGCAGCTTAGTCGGGACAGGCGGTCGAATGAACACTGAAGCTTTCTTT. Protein product: CASSLVGTGGRMNTEAFF.

This clone was counted between two and nine times. The J gene is TRBJ2-7, the V gene TRBV4-3, with a weak D call TRBD1 (5 bases). This CDR3 spans 13 amino acids. Trimming pared 1 base from V and 3 bases from J, leaving 7 bases between. CDR1 is LGHNA, CDR2 YSLEER, per germline. This CDR3 reads CASSQGQHYEQYF. CDR3 DNA sequence: TGCGCCAGCAGCCAAGGACAGCACTACGAGCAGTACTTC.

This chain connects TRBV7-8 to TRBJ2-3; 7 nucleotides match TRBD1. Looked up from germline, CDR1 is SGHVS and CDR2 is FQNEAQ. J lost 2 bases, V lost 6 bases, and 8 bases had no gene match. CDR3 length: 15 residues. In nucleotides, the CDR3 is TGTGCCAGCAGTTCCATCAGGGGGACCACAGATACGCAGTATTTT. It translates to CASSSIRGTTDTQYF.

The V gene is TRBV7-2, the J gene TRBJ2-5, with D possibly being TRBD1 (6 bases). This CDR3 comprises 15 residues. Germline CDR1 reads SGHTA; CDR2 reads FQGNSA. The germline V and J ends were trimmed by 4 bases and 2 bases, with 14 bases remaining between them. This CDR3 is CASSSGQSYQETQYF. The CDR3 DNA follows: TGTGCCAGCAGCTCAGGACAGTCCTATCAAGAGACCCAGTACTTC.

This clone was found once. The chain carries TRBV3-1 (or the pseudogene TRBV3-2) and TRBJ1-2; the match to TRBD1 covers 7 bases. V was pared by 0 bases and J by 4 bases, with 5 bases of the junction left unmatched. The CDR3 loop spans 15 amino acids. Germline lookup yields CDR1 LGHDT and CDR2 YNNKEL (reference sequence). The CDR3 region is CASSQDVGQIYGYTF. As DNA, the CDR3 is TGTGCCAGCAGCCAAGACGTGGGACAGATCTATGGCTACACCTTC.

This chain uses TRBV15 with TRBJ2-1; 8 bases agree with TRBD1. V was pared by 1 base and J by 7 bases, with 9 bases of the junction left unmatched. The CDR3 consists of 16 residues. Germline V lookup: CDR1 LNHNV, CDR2 YYDKDF (reference sequence). CDR3 DNA sequence: TGTGCCACCAGCAGAGGAAGTGACAGGGGCTTAAATGAGCAGTTCTTC. It translates to CATSRGSDRGLNEQFF.

The V call is TRBV18, the J call TRBJ1-3; possible D gene TRBD1, 5 bases. Per germline, CDR1 KGHSH and CDR2 LQKENI. Trimming took 0 bases from V and 6 from J, leaving 9 bases between them. This CDR3 is 14 amino acids long. CDR3 residues: CASSPPSRENTIYF. The DNA of the CDR3 is TGTGCCAGCTCACCACCTAGCAGGGAAAACACCATATATTTT.

The rearrangement uses TRBV2 and TRBJ1-5, with 9 bases lining up with TRBD1. Germline trimming cut 8 bases from V and 3 bases from J; bases unmatched to any gene: 5. The CDR3 has 14 amino acids. Germline assignment: CDR1 SNHLY and CDR2 FYNNEI. The CDR3 coding sequence is TGTGCCAGCCGGGACAGGGCGAACAATCAGCCCCAGCATTTT. The encoded protein is CASRDRANNQPQHF.

The J gene is TRBJ2-1, the V gene TRBV27; tentatively, D is TRBD1 (7 bases). V dropped 4 bases and J dropped 6 bases, with 13 bases sitting between them. The length of the CDR3 is 14 residues. Germline V gene sequence: CDR1 MNHEY, CDR2 SMNVEV (reference sequence). CDR3 in DNA: TGTGCCAGCAGTTCAGGGGGGAATTCCAATGAGCAGTTCTTC. This translates into CASSSGGNSNEQFF.

The chain links TRBV19 to TRBJ1-2, with D possibly matching TRBD1 (6 bases). Trimming shortened V by 6 bases and J by 4 bases, and 15 bases separated the two germline ends. Germline CDR1 LNHDA, CDR2 SQIVND (reference sequence). The length of the CDR3 is 14 residues. This CDR3 is CASRTGLEGYGYTF. For the CDR3, the DNA is TGTGCCAGTAGAACAGGGCTCGAGGGCTATGGCTACACCTTC.

V and J are TRBV28 and TRBJ2-3, with D perhaps TRBD2 (6 bases). The CDR3 length is 13 residues. Trimming pared 7 bases from V and 5 bases from J, leaving 13 bases between. The germline CDR1 and CDR2 sequences are MDHEN and SYDVKM. CDR3 protein: CASIGGALDTQYF. The DNA for the CDR3 is TGTGCCAGCATAGGAGGGGCTTTAGATACGCAGTATTTT.

The rearrangement uses TRBV7-2 and TRBJ2-5, with 10 bases aligning to TRBD2. The CDR3 loop spans 14 amino acids. The trim removed 2 bases at V and 5 bases at J, leaving 2 bases unmatched. Germline V gene data show CDR1 as SGHTA and CDR2 as FQGNSA. The CDR3 sequence is CASSLISGRETQYF. The CDR3 nucleotides read TGTGCCAGCAGCTTAATTAGCGGGAGGGAGACCCAGTACTTC.

The V gene is TRBV24-1, the J gene TRBJ1-2, with D tentatively TRBD1 (5 bases). The CDR3 length is 15 residues. Germline CDR1 reads KGHDR; CDR2 reads SFDVKD. Trimming left V 9 bases short and J 4 bases short, with 20 bases between. CDR3 coding DNA: TGTGCCACCCGGATGAGATCAGGGATCGGCTATGGCTACACCTTC. Translation: CATRMRSGIGYGYTF.

The sample holds a few counts of this clone. The chain joins TRBV2 to TRBJ1-5, with 7 bases that match TRBD1. Germline V CDR1 and CDR2: SNHLY, FYNNEI. Trimming cost V 4 bases and J 6 bases; bases outside gene matches: 6. The CDR3 length is 14 residues. CDR3 sequence (DNA): TGTGCCAGCAGTGCGACAGGGTTAAGTCAGCCCCAGCATTTT. Amino acid sequence: CASSATGLSQPQHF.

V is TRBV30 and J is TRBJ1-6, with D unclear. Trimming took off 7 bases at V and 7 bases at J, with 17 bases between the two ends. CDR3 length: 14 amino acids. Germline V gene lookup returns CDR1 GTSNPN and CDR2 SVGIG (reference sequence). The CDR3 DNA sequence: TGTGCCTCAAACGGTGGCAGGTTAAATTCACCCCTCCACTTT. Its protein product is CASNGGRLNSPLHF.

In its sample, this clone was seen once. V gene TRBV7-2 combines with J gene TRBJ2-7, with 9 bases fitting TRBD2. CDR1 and CDR2 (germline): SGHTA, FQGNSA. The CDR3 is 18 amino acids. After removal of 2 bases from V and 2 bases from J, the junction contained 13 bases not matched to a gene. Written as DNA, the CDR3 is TGTGCCAGCAGCTTATCTGGCGGGAGGGCGTCTGTAACCTACGAGCAGTACTTC. It translates to CASSLSGGRASVTYEQYF.

The gene calls are TRBV27 and TRBJ2-6; no clear D. Trimming removed 8 bases at V and 1 base at J, with 6 bases between. The CDR3 covers 13 residues. Germline V gene lookup returns CDR1 MNHEY and CDR2 SMNVEV (reference sequence). The CDR3 region is CASRLSGANVLTF. In DNA, the CDR3 is TGTGCCAGCCGGTTGTCTGGGGCCAACGTCCTGACTTTC.

V is TRBV27 and J is TRBJ2-3; maybe TRBD1 (5 bases). Germline lookup yields CDR1 MNHEY and CDR2 SMNVEV (reference sequence). V was pared by 3 bases and J by 1 base, with 11 bases between. This CDR3 comprises 15 residues. The CDR3 is CASSFGAERTDTQYF. The CDR3 DNA reads as TGTGCCAGCAGTTTTGGGGCAGAACGCACAGATACGCAGTATTTT.

This clone was observed a single time. The chain uses TRBV30 and TRBJ2-7, with 9 bases that match TRBD1. Trimming at V came to 1 base and at J to 3 bases, leaving 1 base not matched to a gene. There are 13 residues in the CDR3. From germline, CDR1 is GTSNPN and CDR2 SVGIG (reference sequence). The CDR3 is CAWSGGQGYEQYF. The CDR3 DNA reads as TGTGCCTGGAGTGGGGGACAGGGCTACGAGCAGTACTTC. Based on the CDR3 plus reference TRBV30 and TRBJ2-7, the full variable domain is SQTIHQWPATLVQPVGSPLSLECTVEGTSNPNLYWYRQAAGRGLQLLFYSVGIGQISSEVPQNLSASRPQDRQFILSSKKLLLSDSGFYLCAWSGGQGYEQYFGPGTRLTVT.

The chain uses TRBV3-1 (or the pseudogene TRBV3-2) and TRBJ1-2; D not certain. Germline CDR1 reads LGHDT; CDR2 reads YNNKEL (reference sequence). CDR3 size: 14 residues. V was pared by 0 bases and J by 3 bases, with 8 bases between. This CDR3 is CASSQDFGHYGYTF. The DNA for the CDR3 is TGTGCCAGCAGCCAAGATTTTGGGCACTATGGCTACACCTTC.

The chain combines TRBV6-5 with TRBJ2-5; 8 positions match TRBD2. CDR1 is MNHEY, CDR2 SVGAGI, per germline. This CDR3 is 13 amino acids long. J was trimmed by 4 bases and V by 6 bases; bases with no gene match: 4. CDR3 DNA: TGTGCCAGCAGAAACCGGGGGGGAGAGACCCAGTACTTC. Encoded protein: CASRNRGGETQYF.

This rearrangement joins TRBV5-1 to TRBJ2-5, with D tentatively TRBD1 (6 bases). Germline V gives CDR1 SGHRS, CDR2 YFSETQ. The ends were cut back, 6 bases at V and 7 bases at J, with 22 bases in the middle. CDR3 length: 15 residues. CDR3 in DNA: TGCGCCAGCAAGTTTCAGGGGCGGACAAGCGGGACCCAGTACTTC. The encoded protein is CASKFQGRTSGTQYF.

The chain's CDR3 is CASSLGAGIHEQYF. The CDR3, as DNA: TGCGCCAGCAGCTTGGGGGCAGGGATTCACGAGCAGTACTTC. V is TRBV5-1 and J is TRBJ2-7; D possibly corresponds to TRBD1 (5 bases). Deletions cut 0 bases from V and 5 bases from J, with 12 bases between. The CDR3 spans 14 residues. Germline values: CDR1 SGHRS, CDR2 YFSETQ.

This chain connects TRBV19 to TRBJ2-3; the match to TRBD2 covers 14 bases. Germline CDR1 LNHDA, CDR2 SQIVND (reference sequence). This CDR3 spans 19 amino acids. Trimming removed 7 bases from V and 0 bases from J; junction bases left unmatched: 12. DNA for the CDR3: TGTGCCAGTACCTATAGGGGACTAGCGGGGGTGCCTAGCACAGATACGCAGTATTTT. Translating gives CASTYRGLAGVPSTDTQYF.

The V gene is TRBV7-8, the J gene TRBJ2-2; tentative D call: TRBD2 (5 bases). Germline CDR1 reads SGHVS; CDR2 reads FQNEAQ. V lost 0 bases, J lost 4 bases, and 9 bases lay in between. The CDR3 runs to 15 residues. This CDR3 reads CASSLASEGTGELFF. The CDR3 DNA reads TGTGCCAGCAGCTTAGCTTCCGAGGGCACCGGGGAGCTGTTTTTT.

The rearrangement links TRBV4-1 to TRBJ2-1; 7 bases map to TRBD1. Per the germline V gene, CDR1 is MGHRA and CDR2 is YSYEKL. V lost 3 bases and J lost 4; bases outside the gene matches: 12. The CDR3 loop spans 17 amino acids. The CDR3 DNA sequence: TGCGCCAGCAGCCAGCAATCACCGGGACAGATATACAATGAGCAGTTCTTC. Translated, it gives CASSQQSPGQIYNEQFF.

This clone has only a few counts. The rearrangement links TRBV6-1 to TRBJ2-2; TRBD2 might be the D (6 bases). With 4 bases removed from V and 6 bases from J, the gap between germline ends came to 18 bases. The CDR3 runs 16 residues. Germline V lookup: CDR1 MNHNS, CDR2 SASEGT. The CDR3: CASSGPFGGLSGELFF. The CDR3 DNA is TGTGCCAGCAGTGGGCCATTCGGAGGGTTATCCGGGGAGCTGTTTTTT.